What follows are 5 T cell receptor beta chains derived from one specimen sequenced in a study of neurological immune-mediated disorders. Each CDR3 protein gets one entry after TCRdb re-called the 5' RACE reads with MiXCR. The data show under 35,000 distinct CDR3 sequences, approximately 24% seen once. What was sequenced was CD4+ T cells from blood. The receptors come from a man aged 45-60 years with HTLV-1-associated myelopathy (HAM/TSP).

The gene calls are TRBV29-1 and TRBJ1-2; 7 bases map to TRBD1. V shed 7 bases, J shed 7 bases, and the junction held 9 bases outside the gene matches. From germline, CDR1 is SQVTM and CDR2 ANQGSEA. CDR3 length equals 12 residues. The chain's CDR3 is CSASGDRIGYTF. The CDR3 DNA reads as TGCAGCGCCTCGGGGGACAGAATTGGCTACACCTTC.

This clonotype was recorded at least ten times. CDR3 sequence reads: CASIQEDMNTEAFF. CDR3 bases: TGTGCCAGCATACAGGAGGACATGAACACTGAAGCTTTCTTT. The chain links TRBV2 to TRBJ1-1; D possibly corresponds to TRBD1 (5 bases). This CDR3 comprises 14 residues. Germline CDR1 is SNHLY and CDR2 is FYNNEI. V was pared by 7 bases and J by 0 bases, with 12 bases between.

The table lists this clonotype with many counts. As the CDR3 is not closed by the conserved phenylalanine or tryptophan, this likely results from a read error. The rearrangement joins TRBV20-1 to TRBJ1-1, with 7 bases that match TRBD1. The V segment lost 3 bases and the J segment 6 bases; nucleotides outside the gene matches: 7. The CDR3 runs to 13 residues. Looked up from germline, CDR1 is DFQATT and CDR2 is SNEGSKA (reference sequence). The CDR3 nucleotides are TGCAGTGCTAGTTCGACAGGGAGGTCTGAAGCTTTCTCT. Its translation: CSASSTGRSEAFS.

Many counts were recorded for this clonotype. The rearrangement uses TRBV5-6 and TRBJ1-2, with no clear D. CDR1 and CDR2 from the germline V gene are SGHDT and YYEEEE. The CDR3 length is 16 residues. V lost 0 bases and J 8 bases, leaving 20 bases between the germline ends. Here the CDR3 reads CASSLEGLRSKGGYTF. In nucleotides, the CDR3 is TGTGCCAGCAGCTTGGAAGGCCTTAGGAGTAAAGGGGGCTACACCTTC.

The chain recombines TRBV5-1 with TRBJ2-1; D is undetermined. V was pared by 5 bases and J by 0 bases, with 9 bases between. Per the germline V gene, CDR1 is SGHRS and CDR2 is YFSETQ. The CDR3 loop spans 14 amino acids. In DNA, the CDR3 is TGCGCCAGCAGTGACCCGAGCTCCTACAATGAGCAGTTCTTC. Protein product: CASSDPSSYNEQFF.